This T cell receptor (beta chain) was identified during a study of blood T cell repertoires in COVID-19. Study in general: Spain, Italy and the United States supplied samples that represented acute and convalescent COVID-19.

The authors' processing: Scientists estimated how many nucleated cells there were by amplifying reference gene primers. Profiling relied on immunoSEQ multiplex PCR, and the TCRdb table lists in-frame clones only, not all of them. The DNA gave D and trimming, while V, J and clone size come from that table. Of about half a million clones listed, roughly nine tenths are singletons. Across about two dozen US areas, participants ranged in age from roughly 18 to 95 years. Each recovered donor of Cohort 3 presented with two negative PCRs, clearance, or symptom resolution. This clone has a single count. V was clipped by 0 bases and J by 8 bases, with 16 bases between them. The germline CDR1 and CDR2 sequences are LGHDT and YNNKEL (reference sequence). This CDR3 has 15 residues.

The chain joins TRBV3-1 (or the pseudogene TRBV3-2) to TRBJ1-2, with D perhaps matching TRBD1 (5 bases). The sample taken for sequencing was PBMCs or T cells enriched from blood (not recorded which). This TCR came from a woman aged 55 to 70 who had recovered from COVID-19. CDR3 loop: CASSQEGLGGRGYTF. Written as DNA, the CDR3 is TGTGCCAGCAGCCAAGAGGGCCTGGGGGGACGCGGCTACACCTTC.